This TCR beta chain stems from a study of human T cells and chemical hapten exposure. TCRdb used MiXCR to reprocess the RACE reads, holding one entry per CDR3 protein. The sample lists 300,000 to 400,000 distinct CDR3 sequences, approximately 6.3% seen once, with approximately 8% in the top ten. Sample time point: patch test 1, 2 weeks after DPC sensitization. Documented treatment: therapeutic diphenylcyclopropenone sensitization with weekly scalp DPC. The authors extracted total RNA from unfractionated whole blood. This clonotype was counted a few times. J lost 5 bases, V lost 1 base, and 4 bases had no gene match. This CDR3 region has 14 residues. Germline V gene data show CDR1 as SGHVS and CDR2 as FQNEAQ.

The input for sequencing was whole blood, taken in connection with sensitization to the hapten diphenylcyclopropenone (DPC). The origin of this receptor is a woman between 18 and 30 years old with alopecia areata. Some clones in this sample may be carry-over from other donors' samples. The V and J genes are TRBV7-8 and TRBJ2-5, with 7 bases fitting TRBD1. The CDR3, as DNA: TGTGCCAGCAGCTTAGACGGACAGGTGGAGACCCAGTACTTC. Amino acid sequence: CASSLDGQVETQYF.